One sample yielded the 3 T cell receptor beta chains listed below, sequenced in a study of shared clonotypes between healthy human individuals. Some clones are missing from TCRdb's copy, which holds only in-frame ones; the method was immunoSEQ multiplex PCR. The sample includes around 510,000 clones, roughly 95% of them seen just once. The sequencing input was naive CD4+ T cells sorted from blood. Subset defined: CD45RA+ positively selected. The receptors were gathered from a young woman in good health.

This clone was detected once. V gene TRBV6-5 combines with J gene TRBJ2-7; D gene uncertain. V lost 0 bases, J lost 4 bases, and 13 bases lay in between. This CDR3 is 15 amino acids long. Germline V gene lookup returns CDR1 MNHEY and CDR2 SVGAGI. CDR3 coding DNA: TGTGCCAGCAGTTACTCGACCGGCTCTGGTTACGAGCAGTACTTC. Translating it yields CASSYSTGSGYEQYF.

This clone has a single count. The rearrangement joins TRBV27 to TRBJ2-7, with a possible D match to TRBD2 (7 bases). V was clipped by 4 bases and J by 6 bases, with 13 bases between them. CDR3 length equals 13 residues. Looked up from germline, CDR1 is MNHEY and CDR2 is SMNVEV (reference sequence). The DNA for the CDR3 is TGTGCCAGCAGTTCAAGGGGGGGTGGCGAGCAGTACTTC. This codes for CASSSRGGGEQYF.

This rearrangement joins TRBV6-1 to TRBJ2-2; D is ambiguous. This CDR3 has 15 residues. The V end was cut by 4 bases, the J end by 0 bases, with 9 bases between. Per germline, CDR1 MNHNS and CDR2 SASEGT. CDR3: CASSGRRTNTGELFF. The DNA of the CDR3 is TGTGCCAGCAGTGGACGACGGACGAACACCGGGGAGCTGTTTTTT.